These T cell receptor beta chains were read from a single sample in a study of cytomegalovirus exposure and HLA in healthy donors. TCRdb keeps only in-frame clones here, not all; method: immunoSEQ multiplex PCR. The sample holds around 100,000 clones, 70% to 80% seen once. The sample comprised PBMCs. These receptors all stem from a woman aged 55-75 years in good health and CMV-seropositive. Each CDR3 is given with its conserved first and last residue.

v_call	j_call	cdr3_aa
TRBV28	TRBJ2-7	CASSLGDRVSYEQYF
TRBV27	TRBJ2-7	CASSRGLSYEQYF
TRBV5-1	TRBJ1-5	CASSFRMTGIDSNQPQHF
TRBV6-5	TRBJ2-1	CASRSGLAGDEQFF
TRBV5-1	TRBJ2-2	CASSWDRGMTGELFF
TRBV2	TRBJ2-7	CASSREGSSEQYF
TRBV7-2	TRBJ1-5	CASSLRGRNSNQPQHF
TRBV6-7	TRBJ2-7	CASSYSPQAGVVYEQYF
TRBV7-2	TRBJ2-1	CASSSWGWGGNEQFF
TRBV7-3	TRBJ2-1	CASSLTHTRYNEQFF
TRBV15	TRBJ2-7	CATRAAGGSYEQYF
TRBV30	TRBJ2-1	CAWRAVDRGSSYNEQFF
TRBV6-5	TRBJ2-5	CASSFSASGVETQYF
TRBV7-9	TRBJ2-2	CASSSGVWGELFF
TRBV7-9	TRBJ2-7	CASSLDAVSGTYEQYF
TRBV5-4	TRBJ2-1	CASNLLASNEQFF
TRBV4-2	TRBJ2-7	CASSQENRAREQYF
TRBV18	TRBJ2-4	CASSGLGGRLLTKNIQYF
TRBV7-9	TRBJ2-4	CASSLDLGSAKNIQYF
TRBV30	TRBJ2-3	CAWSSGLAGADTQYF
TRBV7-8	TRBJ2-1	CASSLGRRASGTNEQFF
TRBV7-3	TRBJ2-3	CASSLMGTGSGADTQYF
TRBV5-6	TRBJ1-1	CASSLQRTTEAFF
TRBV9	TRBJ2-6	CASSSRASGSLGANVLTF
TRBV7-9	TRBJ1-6	CASSPGGPLHF
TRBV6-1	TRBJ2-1	CASSGQGPVYEQFF
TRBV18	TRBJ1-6	CASSLIQESPLHF
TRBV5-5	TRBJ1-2	CASSVVRTGYGYTF
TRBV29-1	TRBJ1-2	CSVAQVGDNYGYTF
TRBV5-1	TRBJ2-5	CASSSTGTAEETQYF
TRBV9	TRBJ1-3	CASSLQGQNSGNTIYF
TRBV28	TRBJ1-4	CASRRTGRADEKLFF
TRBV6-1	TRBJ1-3	CASSATGGTAIYF
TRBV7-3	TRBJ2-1	CASASGGGGNEQFF
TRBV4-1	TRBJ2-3	CASSQGSGNTDTQYF
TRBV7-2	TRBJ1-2	CASSPDRVYGYTF
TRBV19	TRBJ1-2	CASSTDRGLVNYGYTF
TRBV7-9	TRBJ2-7	CASSYNYEQYF
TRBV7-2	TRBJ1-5	CASSLSQGNSNQPQHF
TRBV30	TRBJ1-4	CAWGGKEKLFF